This T cell receptor beta chain was obtained from a study of OX40 agonist ivuxolimab in advanced cancers. Only in-frame clones appear in the TCRdb table, and some are missing; sequencing was by immunoSEQ multiplex PCR. Of about 80,000 clones detected, approximately 94% appear once; the ten largest clones hold approximately 5%. In regard to this clone: Its antigen is not identified.

Samples of blood were obtained at baseline, on cycle 4 day 1, and on cycle 7 day 1. Study-level findings and limits: The CD4+ and CD8+ T cells in the blood had expanded clonally by week 6 at 0.1 to 3.0 mg/kg. Nonresponders, in some cases, also had low normalized T-cell clonal expansion. Among the lowest peripheral clonal expansion occurred in 0.1-3.0 mg/kg partial responders.

CDR1 and CDR2 (germline): SGHRS, YFSETQ. The V end lost 0 bases, the J end lost 6 bases, and 10 bases lay between the germline ends. This CDR3 region has 13 residues. The starting material was CD4+ or CD8+ T cells sorted from blood, obtained in a trial of the OX40 agonist ivuxolimab. The TCR was taken from an adult with an advanced solid tumor such as melanoma, head and neck, liver or kidney cancer. This sequence joins TRBV5-1 and TRBJ2-7; D might be TRBD2 (5 bases). CDR3 sequence (DNA): TGCGCCAGCAGCTTGGGTCCGGGGTTCGAGCAGTACTTC. It codes for CASSLGPGFEQYF.